The TCR beta chain under discussion was sequenced for a study of blood T cells in healthy people across ages. Study findings and constraints: More naive CD4+ cells and higher diversity were found in long-lived than in aged donors.

A second PCR of roughly 7 to 11 cycles used a sample-barcoded 5' primer and a J-beta primer mix. One entry per CDR3 protein results from TCRdb running MiXCR on the 5' RACE reads. The sample carries roughly 1.5 million distinct CDR3 sequences, approximately 39% recorded once. V lost 4 bases and J lost 3; bases outside the gene matches: 8. This CDR3 has 18 amino acids. Per the germline V gene, CDR1 is LGHNA and CDR2 is YSLEER. As regards this clonotype: Its specificity is unknown.

The rearrangement uses TRBV4-3 and TRBJ2-1; 14 positions agree with TRBD2. The specimen sequenced was blood. The receptor was derived from a woman aged 18-35 years in good health. CDR3 in DNA: TGCGCCAGCAGCCTAGGGACTAGCGGGAGTCAGGGCTACAATGAGCAGTTCTTC. This sequence encodes CASSLGTSGSQGYNEQFF.